The rows below give T cell receptor beta chains drawn from one sample of a study of shared clonotypes between healthy human individuals. The data were produced by immunoSEQ multiplex PCR, yet TCRdb's version contains in-frame clones alone and is incomplete. The sample consists of more than 400,000 clones, about 96% of them appearing once. The sample consisted of naive CD4+ T cells sorted from blood. The receptors originated from a woman aged 25-40 years in good health. CDR3s include the opening cysteine and the closing phenylalanine or tryptophan. The D gene is left open where the match is weak. Clone size is given for some rows only: seen once, a few or many times, or a class if the clone is expanded.

d_call	clone_size	v_call	j_call	cdr3_aa	cdr3_nt
-	-	TRBV7-6	TRBJ2-3	CASSLASDTQYF	TGTGCCAGCAGCTTAGCTTCCGATACGCAGTATTTT
-	-	TRBV19	TRBJ2-3	CATAGTYTDTQYF	TGTGCCACCGCTGGGACTTACACAGATACGCAGTATTTT
-	-	TRBV5-8	TRBJ1-1	CASSQDPRTEAFF	TGTGCCAGCAGTCAGGACCCCCGGACTGAAGCTTTCTTT
-	-	TRBV25-1	TRBJ2-4	CASSDNAGNIQYF	TGTGCCAGCAGTGACAACGCCGGCAACATTCAGTACTTC
TRBD2	-	TRBV27	TRBJ2-1	CASGRTSGDNEQFF	TGTGCCAGCGGTAGGACTAGCGGGGACAATGAGCAGTTCTTC
-	-	TRBV30	TRBJ2-1	CAWGTQSTYNEQFF	TGTGCCTGGGGGACCCAGAGCACCTACAATGAGCAGTTCTTC
-	-	TRBV29-1	TRBJ2-3	CSVEDLGAGDTQYF	TGCAGCGTTGAAGACTTGGGGGCTGGAGATACGCAGTATTTT
-	-	TRBV18	TRBJ1-1	CASSNVGSNTEAFF	TGTGCCAGCTCTAACGTGGGAAGTAACACTGAAGCTTTCTTT
-	-	TRBV6-1	TRBJ2-7	CASSEIQNSYEQYF	TGTGCCAGCAGTGAAATACAGAACTCCTACGAGCAGTACTTC
TRBD1	-	TRBV6-1	TRBJ1-5	CASSRGQDSNQPQHF	TGTGCCAGCAGTCGCGGACAGGATAGCAATCAGCCCCAGCATTTT
-	-	TRBV5-1	TRBJ2-2	CASIGRENTGELFF	TGCGCCAGCATAGGGCGGGAGAACACCGGGGAGCTGTTTTTT
TRBD1	-	TRBV4-1	TRBJ1-2	CASRTPGQGVSGYTF	TGCGCCAGCAGAACCCCTGGGCAGGGGGTGAGTGGCTACACCTTC
-	once	TRBV4-1	TRBJ2-1	CASSPVTQRNSYNEQFF	TGCGCCAGCAGCCCTGTGACACAGAGGAACTCCTACAATGAGCAGTTCTTC
-	-	TRBV7-8	TRBJ1-2	CASSFADNYGYTF	TGTGCCAGCAGCTTTGCAGATAACTATGGCTACACCTTC
-	-	TRBV4-1	TRBJ2-1	CASSHGSPAETYNEQFF	TGCGCCAGCAGCCACGGCTCGCCCGCCGAAACCTACAATGAGCAGTTCTTC
-	-	TRBV10-3	TRBJ2-7	CAISDSISSYEQYF	TGTGCCATCAGTGACTCAATCAGCTCCTACGAGCAGTACTTC
-	-	TRBV16	TRBJ1-1	CASSQARNTEAFF	TGTGCCAGCAGCCAAGCCCGGAACACTGAAGCTTTCTTT
-	-	TRBV27	TRBJ2-7	CASSLRREPSYEQYF	TGTGCCAGCAGTCTACGAAGGGAACCCTCCTACGAGCAGTACTTC
-	-	TRBV7-2	TRBJ2-7	CASSFYRGPYEQYF	TGTGCCAGCAGCTTCTACAGAGGACCCTACGAGCAGTACTTC
-	-	TRBV7-9	TRBJ1-2	CASSLSSNSIYGYTF	TGTGCCAGCAGCTTAAGCAGCAACTCCATCTATGGCTACACCTTC
-	-	TRBV18	TRBJ2-7	CASTLLGSNEQYF	TGTGCCAGCACCCTTTTAGGGTCGAACGAGCAGTACTTC
-	once	TRBV11-2	TRBJ2-7	CASSLGGPGVTSYEQYF	TGTGCCAGCAGCTTAGGGGGGCCCGGGGTAACCTCCTACGAGCAGTACTTC
TRBD1	-	TRBV12-5	TRBJ2-3	CASAPQGAFLDTQYF	TGTGCTAGTGCCCCACAGGGGGCTTTTTTAGATACGCAGTATTTT
-	-	TRBV6-5	TRBJ1-1	CASRTTGRNTEAFF	TGTGCCAGCAGAACCACGGGAAGGAACACTGAAGCTTTCTTT
TRBD2	-	TRBV25-1	TRBJ2-7	CASSAGGRYEQYF	TGTGCCAGCAGTGCGGGCGGGAGGTACGAGCAGTACTTC
-	-	TRBV29-1	TRBJ2-5	CRIQETQYF	TGCAGGATCCAAGAGACCCAGTACTTC
TRBD2	-	TRBV14	TRBJ2-3	CASSHPKTSGYTDTQYF	TGTGCCAGCAGCCACCCTAAGACTAGCGGTTACACAGATACGCAGTATTTT
TRBD2	-	TRBV5-1	TRBJ2-5	CASSPQAGLGQETQYF	TGCGCCAGCAGCCCCCAAGCGGGACTGGGCCAAGAGACCCAGTACTTC
TRBD2	-	TRBV18	TRBJ2-2	CASSSAGAGELFF	TGTGCCAGCTCTTCCGCGGGAGCCGGGGAGCTGTTTTTT
-	few	TRBV2	TRBJ1-2	CASSGDRFAYGYTF	TGTGCCAGCAGTGGGGACCGCTTTGCCTATGGCTACACCTTC
TRBD1	-	TRBV29-1	TRBJ2-2	CSGKDNRGGTGELFF	TGCAGCGGAAAGGATAACAGGGGCGGGACCGGGGAGCTGTTTTTT
-	-	TRBV25-1	TRBJ2-2	CASSVRVLGTGELFF	TGTGCCAGCAGTGTCAGGGTCCTCGGCACCGGGGAGCTGTTTTTT
TRBD2	-	TRBV30	TRBJ2-7	CAWSRGTSGSYEQYF	TGTGCCTGGAGTCGAGGGACTAGCGGCTCCTACGAGCAGTACTTC
-	-	TRBV28	TRBJ1-2	CASSSGQPPYGYTF	TGTGCCAGCAGTTCGGGACAACCCCCCTATGGCTACACCTTC
-	-	TRBV6-1	TRBJ1-5	CASSPRPSNQPQHF	TGTGCCAGCAGTCCGCGACCTAGCAATCAGCCCCAGCATTTT
TRBD2	-	TRBV11-2	TRBJ2-7	CASSLYRSPSGIYYEQYF	TGTGCCAGCAGCTTATATCGTTCTCCTAGCGGAATATACTACGAGCAGTACTTC
-	once	TRBV5-1	TRBJ1-1	CASSLAPRGGTEAFF	TGCGCCAGCAGCTTGGCCCCAAGGGGGGGCACTGAAGCTTTCTTT
TRBD2	-	TRBV7-2	TRBJ2-3	CASSSRLAGDTDTQYF	TGTGCCAGCAGCTCCCGACTAGCGGGGGACACAGATACGCAGTATTTT
-	once	TRBV9	TRBJ2-5	CASSGGVTEEVETQYF	TGTGCCAGCAGCGGAGGAGTAACGGAGGAGGTAGAGACCCAGTACTTC
-	-	TRBV2	TRBJ1-1	CASFGRGEAFF	TGTGCCAGCTTTGGGAGGGGTGAAGCTTTCTTT
-	-	TRBV19	TRBJ2-6	CASSMGLGTGANVLTF	TGTGCCAGTAGTATGGGGCTGGGAACAGGGGCCAACGTCCTGACTTTC